What follows describes a single T cell receptor (beta chain). No antigen is known for it. The CDR3 consists of 15 residues. Germline values: CDR1 SGHRS, CDR2 YFSETQ. Blood, around 2.6 ml, was drawn per donor. The data originate from a study of monozygotic twins with inflammatory bowel disease. TCRdb re-analyzed the 5' RACE reads; it lists each CDR3 protein once, without DNA. Here the sample table reports approximately 140,000 distinct CDR3 sequences. Study-level points and caveats: With others, IBD patients shared fewer clonotypes than healthy twins did, especially with disease activity.

The rearrangement links TRBV5-1 to TRBJ2-2; absent DNA, TCRdb's TRBD1 call cannot be checked. The sequence derives from a human donor with ulcerative colitis or Crohn's disease, or a healthy co-twin of an affected twin (not recorded which). Sequencing used blood. CDR3 residues: CASSFGAVNTGELFF.